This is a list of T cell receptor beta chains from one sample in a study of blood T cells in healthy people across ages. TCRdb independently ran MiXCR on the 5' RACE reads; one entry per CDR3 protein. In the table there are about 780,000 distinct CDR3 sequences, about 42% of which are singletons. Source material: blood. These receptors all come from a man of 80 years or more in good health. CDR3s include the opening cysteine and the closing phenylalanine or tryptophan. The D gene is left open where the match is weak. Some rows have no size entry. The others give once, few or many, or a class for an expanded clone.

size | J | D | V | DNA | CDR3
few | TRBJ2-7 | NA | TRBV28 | TGTGCCAGCAGTTTATGGGGAGGCCAGGGCGAGCAGTACTTC | CASSLWGGQGEQYF
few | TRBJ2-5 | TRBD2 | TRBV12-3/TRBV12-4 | TGTGCCAGCACCGTGACTAGCGGGACTGAGACCCAGTACTTC | CASTVTSGTETQYF
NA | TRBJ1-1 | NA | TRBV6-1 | TGTGCCAGCAGTGAATACACAGCCATACCGAACACTGAAGCTTTCTTT | CASSEYTAIPNTEAFF
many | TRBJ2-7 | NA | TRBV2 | TGTGCCAGCAGTGAAAAAACGGGACACGAGCAGTACTTC | CASSEKTGHEQYF
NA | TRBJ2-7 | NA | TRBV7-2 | TGTGCCAGCGGCCCCGGAGGGTCCTACGAGCAGTACTTC | CASGPGGSYEQYF
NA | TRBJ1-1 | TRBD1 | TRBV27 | TGTGCCAGCAGTGGACTGGGACAGGCTATGCGGAACACTGAAGCTTTCTTT | CASSGLGQAMRNTEAFF
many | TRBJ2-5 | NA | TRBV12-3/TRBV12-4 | TGTGCCAGCAGTTTAAGGTCTGAAGAGACCCAGTACTTC | CASSLRSEETQYF
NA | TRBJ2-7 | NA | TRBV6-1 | TGTGCCAGCAGCCTTGACAGGGAGGGACTAGGCTACACCTACGAGCAGTACTTC | CASSLDREGLGYTYEQYF
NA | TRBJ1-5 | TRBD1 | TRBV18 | TGTGCCAGCTCACACGGGGACAGGGACAATCAGCCCCAGCATTTT | CASSHGDRDNQPQHF
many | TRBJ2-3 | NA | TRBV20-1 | TGCAGTGCTAGAGTAAGCGGCTCTAGCACAGATACGCAGTATTTT | CSARVSGSSTDTQYF
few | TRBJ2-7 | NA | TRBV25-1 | TGTGCCACCCTCAAACGTAGGGACACCTCCTACGAGCAGTACTTC | CATLKRRDTSYEQYF
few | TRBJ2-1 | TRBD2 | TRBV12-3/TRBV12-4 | TGTGCCAGCAGTTTTCGCCGACCGGGGACTAGCGGGACTCCTTTTGGAAATGAGCAGTTCTTC | CASSFRRPGTSGTPFGNEQFF
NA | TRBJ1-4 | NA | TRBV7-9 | TGTGCCAGCAGTTCTGGACCATTTAATGAAAAACTGTTTTTT | CASSSGPFNEKLFF
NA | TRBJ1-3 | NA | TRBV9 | TGTGCCAGCAGCGTAAGAAGTCATTACTCTGGAAACACCATATATTTT | CASSVRSHYSGNTIYF
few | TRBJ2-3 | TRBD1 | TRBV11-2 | TGTGCCAGCAGCTTAGGGGGACAGGGAGGCTTAGATACGCAGTATTTT | CASSLGGQGGLDTQYF
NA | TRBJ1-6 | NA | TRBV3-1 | TGTGCCAGCAGCCCGGACAGAAATTCACCCCTCCACTTT | CASSPDRNSPLHF
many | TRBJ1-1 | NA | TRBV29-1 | TGCAGCGGGGGTCAAAAAGGGAACACTGAAGCTTTCTTT | CSGGQKGNTEAFF
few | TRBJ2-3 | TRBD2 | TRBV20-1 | TGCAGTGCTACCCGAACTGCAGCGGGAGGTCCAGATACGCAGTATTTT | CSATRTAAGGPDTQYF
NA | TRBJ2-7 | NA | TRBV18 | TGTGCTAGCTCAGGGGACACCTTTAAAGAGTACTTC | CASSGDTFKEYF
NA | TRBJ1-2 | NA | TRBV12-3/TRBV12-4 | TGTGCCAGCAGTTTACTCCAGGCCGCTGGCTACACCTTC | CASSLLQAAGYTF
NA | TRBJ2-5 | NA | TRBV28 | TGTGCCGGCAGTAACACAGGGGAGACCCAGTACTTC | CAGSNTGETQYF
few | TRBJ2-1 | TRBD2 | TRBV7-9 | TGTGCCAGCAGCTTTTCGGGGACTAGCCTCACCTATGAGCAGTTCTTC | CASSFSGTSLTYEQFF
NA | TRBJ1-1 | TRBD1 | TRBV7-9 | TGTGCCAGCAGGGGAACTTCTGGGACAGGGGGCTTAGAAGCTTTCTTT | CASRGTSGTGGLEAFF
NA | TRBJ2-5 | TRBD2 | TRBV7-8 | TGTGCCAGCAGCTTGGCGGGAGGGGGTGGACAAGAGACCCAGTACTTC | CASSLAGGGGQETQYF
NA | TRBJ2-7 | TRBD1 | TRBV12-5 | TGTGCTAGTGCCACGGGACAGGGGTACGGCGAGCAGTACTTC | CASATGQGYGEQYF
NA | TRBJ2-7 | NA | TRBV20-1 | TGCAGTGCTACGGTGGGGGGAGAGGTCCACGAGCAGTACTTC | CSATVGGEVHEQYF
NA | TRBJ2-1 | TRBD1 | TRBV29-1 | TGCAGCGTTGAAGATCCCCAGACAGGGGGGTGGCGGGAGATACGCAATGAGCAGTTCTTC | CSVEDPQTGGWREIRNEQFF
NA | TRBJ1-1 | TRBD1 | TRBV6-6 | TGTGCCAGCAGGGGGACAGCGAACACTGAAGCTTTCTTT | CASRGTANTEAFF
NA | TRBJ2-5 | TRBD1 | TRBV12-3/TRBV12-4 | TGTGCCAGCAGTTTTCGACAGGGCACCGAAGAGACCCAGTACTTC | CASSFRQGTEETQYF
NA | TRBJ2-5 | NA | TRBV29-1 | TGCAGCGTTGTGGGACTCCAAGAGACCCAGTACTTC | CSVVGLQETQYF
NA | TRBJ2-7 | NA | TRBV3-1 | TGTGCCAGCAGCCAAGATAGGCTAAACAATGAGCAGTACTTC | CASSQDRLNNEQYF
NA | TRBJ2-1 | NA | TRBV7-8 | TGTGCCCCCATCATCCCAGGGCAGTTCTTC | CAPIIPGQFF
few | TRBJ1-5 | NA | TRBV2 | TGTGCCAGCAGTGAAGGTACAGAATATAGCAATCAGCCCCAGCATTTT | CASSEGTEYSNQPQHF
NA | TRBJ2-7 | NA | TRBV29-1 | TGCAGCGGTGAGAAGGTGGACGAGCAGTACTTC | CSGEKVDEQYF
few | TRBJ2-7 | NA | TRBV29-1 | TGCAGCGGAAATGGGGGCCTTTACAATGAGCAGTACTTC | CSGNGGLYNEQYF
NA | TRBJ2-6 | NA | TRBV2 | TGTGCCAGCAGTGAACATAGGCAGGGGGGTACTGGGGCCAACGTCCTGACTTTC | CASSEHRQGGTGANVLTF
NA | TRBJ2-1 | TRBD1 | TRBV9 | TGTGCCAGCAGCGTTGGGGGATCAGGGGGTCGTTACAATGAGCAGTTCTTC | CASSVGGSGGRYNEQFF
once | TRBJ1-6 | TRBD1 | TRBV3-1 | TGTGCCAGCAGCCAAGGACAGGGATGGGATTCACCCCTCCACTTT | CASSQGQGWDSPLHF
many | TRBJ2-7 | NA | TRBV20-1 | TGCAGTGCTACTTCAGGGGCCCTTGGGTACGAGCAGTACTTC | CSATSGALGYEQYF
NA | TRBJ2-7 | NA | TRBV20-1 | TGCAGTGCTAGAGATAATCGGAGGGAACCCTACGAGCAGTACTTC | CSARDNRREPYEQYF
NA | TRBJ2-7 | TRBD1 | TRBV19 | TGTGCCAGTAGTACGCCGACGGACAGGCCGAGCTCCTACGAGCAGTACTTC | CASSTPTDRPSSYEQYF
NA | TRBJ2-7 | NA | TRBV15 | TGTGCCACCAGCACCCTCGGAATGGATACCTACGAGCAGTACTTC | CATSTLGMDTYEQYF
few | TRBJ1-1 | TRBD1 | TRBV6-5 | TGTGCCAGCAGTTCCACTTCCGGGACAGGGGATATGAACACTGAAGCTTTCTTT | CASSSTSGTGDMNTEAFF
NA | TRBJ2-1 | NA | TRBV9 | TGTGCCAGCAGCTTCAGAACAGGGTTTCGAGCCAGCTCCTACAATGAGCAGTTCTTC | CASSFRTGFRASSYNEQFF
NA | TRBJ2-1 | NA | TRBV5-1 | TGCGCCAGCACTCTCGGGCCCGTCGGCAGGGAGCAGTTCTTC | CASTLGPVGREQFF
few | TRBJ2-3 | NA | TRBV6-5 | TGTGCCAGCAGTTATGAAGCGGTGCAGGGAGGAGATACGCAGTATTTT | CASSYEAVQGGDTQYF
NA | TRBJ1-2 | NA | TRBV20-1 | TGCAGTGCTATTGGGCGACAGAACTATGGCTACACCTTC | CSAIGRQNYGYTF
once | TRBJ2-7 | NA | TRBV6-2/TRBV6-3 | TGTGCCAGCAGCACGGACAGTACTCCGACCTACGAGCAGTACTTC | CASSTDSTPTYEQYF
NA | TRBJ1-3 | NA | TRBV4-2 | TGTGCCAGCAGCCGCCCTGAACAGAATCCTGGAAACACCATATATTTT | CASSRPEQNPGNTIYF
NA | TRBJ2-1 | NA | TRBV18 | TGTGCCAGCTCACGGCTCTGGGAGTATTTAGGAAATGAGCAGTTCTTC | CASSRLWEYLGNEQFF
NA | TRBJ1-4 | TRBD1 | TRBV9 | TGTGCCAGCAGCGTTGGGACAGGGGGAACTAATGAAAAACTGTTTTTT | CASSVGTGGTNEKLFF
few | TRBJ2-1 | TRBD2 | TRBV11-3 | TGTGCCAGCAGCTTAGCCGCCGGGACTAGCGGGAGAACGGGTGATGAGCAGTTCTTC | CASSLAAGTSGRTGDEQFF
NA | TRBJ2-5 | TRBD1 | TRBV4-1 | TGCGCCAGCAGAAACGGGACAGTGGGACGCAAGGGGAGAGAGACCCAGTACTTC | CASRNGTVGRKGRETQYF
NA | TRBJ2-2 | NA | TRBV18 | TGTGCCAGCTCACCAGATACTAGTAGGCGCACCGGGGAGCTGTTTTTT | CASSPDTSRRTGELFF
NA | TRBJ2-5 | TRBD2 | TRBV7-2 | TGTGCCAGCAGCTCCGGACTAGCGGGGGAAGGCCAGCAGTACTTC | CASSSGLAGEGQQYF
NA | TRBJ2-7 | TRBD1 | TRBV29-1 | TGCAGCGTGGGGCCAGGGGGCAGCTACGAGCAGTACTTC | CSVGPGGSYEQYF
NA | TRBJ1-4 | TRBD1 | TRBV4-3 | TGCGCCAGCAGCCAAGATAGAACGGGACAGGGGAAGGAAAAACTGTTTTTT | CASSQDRTGQGKEKLFF
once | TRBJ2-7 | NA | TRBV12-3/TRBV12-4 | TGTGCCAGCGGGACTTTCCACAATGAGCAGTACTTC | CASGTFHNEQYF
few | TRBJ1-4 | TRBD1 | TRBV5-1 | TGCGCCAGCAGCTCTGGACAGGGTAGAGAAAAACTGTTTTTT | CASSSGQGREKLFF